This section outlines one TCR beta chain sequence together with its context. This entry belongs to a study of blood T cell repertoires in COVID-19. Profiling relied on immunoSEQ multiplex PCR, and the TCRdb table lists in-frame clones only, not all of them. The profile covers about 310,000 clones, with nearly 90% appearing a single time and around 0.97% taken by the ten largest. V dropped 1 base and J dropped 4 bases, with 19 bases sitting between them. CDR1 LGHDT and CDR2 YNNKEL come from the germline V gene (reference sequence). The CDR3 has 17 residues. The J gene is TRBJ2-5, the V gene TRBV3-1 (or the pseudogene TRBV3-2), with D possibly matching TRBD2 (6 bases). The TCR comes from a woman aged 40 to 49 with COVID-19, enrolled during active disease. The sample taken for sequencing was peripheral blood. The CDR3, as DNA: TGTGCCAGCAGCCAAGGCCACTCTGGGAGGAACTTAGAGACCCAGTACTTC. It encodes CASSQGHSGRNLETQYF.